This TCR beta chain was sequenced in a study of CD8+CD57+ T cells in acquired aplastic anemia. For CDR3 and TCR beta VDJ profiling, genomic DNA was the template used. TCRdb fed the reads into MiXCR, producing one record per CDR3 protein. This repertoire shows tens of thousands of distinct CDR3 sequences, over 55% found once; its top ten account for 59%. The germline V gene has CDR1 SGHVS and CDR2 FQNEAQ. The CDR3 runs to 13 residues. Deletions cut 5 bases from V and 1 base from J, with 5 bases between. Those patients picked for sequencing had displayed CD8+CD57+ cell expansion on flow cytometry. This clonotype was obtained from a human donor with aplastic anemia. The V call is TRBV7-8, the J call TRBJ2-2; D is undetermined. The specimen sequenced was sorted CD4+, CD8+, or CD8+CD57+ T cells (not recorded which) from PBMCs. The CDR3 here is CASSPQNTGELFF. CDR3 nucleotides: TGTGCCAGCAGCCCTCAGAACACCGGGGAGCTGTTTTTT.